One sample yielded the 23 T cell receptor beta chains listed below, sequenced in a study of OX40 agonist ivuxolimab in advanced cancers. The data were produced by immunoSEQ multiplex PCR, yet TCRdb's version contains in-frame clones alone and is incomplete. The sample records tens of thousands of clones, around 80% being singletons. Sequencing was performed on CD4+ or CD8+ T cells sorted from blood, taken in a trial of the OX40 agonist ivuxolimab. The receptors originated from an adult with an advanced solid tumor such as melanoma, head and neck, liver or kidney cancer.

DNA of the CDR3: TGTGCCAGCAGCCACCGGGACAGGGCTCAGCCCCAGCATTTT. Translated, it gives CASSHRDRAQPQHF. The genes are TRBV2 and TRBJ1-5; 9 nucleotides match TRBD1. Germline lookup yields CDR1 SNHLY and CDR2 FYNNEI. CDR3 length equals 14 residues. J gave up 6 bases and V 6 bases, and 6 bases lay outside the gene matches.

The chain is built from TRBV27 and TRBJ2-2; D uncertain. CDR1 and CDR2 (germline): MNHEY, SMNVEV (reference sequence). CDR3 length: 15 residues. V was cut by 4 bases and J by 6 bases, with 15 bases left in between. The CDR3: CASSSGYQRAGELFF. The DNA for the CDR3 is TGTGCCAGCAGTTCGGGCTATCAAAGAGCCGGGGAGCTGTTTTTT.

The gene calls are TRBV5-6 and TRBJ2-7; weak D call: TRBD2 (5 bases). Germline V gene sequence: CDR1 SGHDT, CDR2 YYEEEE. The ends were cut back, 5 bases at V and 1 base at J, with 7 bases in the middle. This CDR3 comprises 12 residues. CDR3 in DNA: TGTGCCAGCAGTTGGGAGTCCTACGAGCAGTACGTC. Translated, it gives CASSWESYEQYV.

V usage is TRBV6-5 and J usage is TRBJ2-1, with TRBD2 matching over 10 bases. The V gene's germline CDR1 is MNHEY and CDR2 SVGAGI. V lost 2 bases, J lost 9 bases, and 7 bases stayed unmatched. The CDR3 runs to 15 residues. The CDR3 region is CASSYTSGRALEQFF. CDR3 in DNA: TGTGCCAGCAGTTACACCAGCGGGAGGGCCCTTGAGCAGTTCTTC.

This clone was recorded at least ten times. The V and J genes are TRBV30 and TRBJ2-1; the D call may be TRBD1 or TRBD2 (5 bases each). CDR1 and CDR2 (germline): GTSNPN, SVGIG (reference sequence). The CDR3 runs 15 residues. Trimming stripped 0 bases from V and 3 bases from J, with 12 bases between. The CDR3 loop is CAWSVPGSDYNEQFF. CDR3 in DNA: TGTGCCTGGAGTGTACCAGGGAGTGACTACAATGAGCAGTTCTTC.

This chain links TRBV7-2 with TRBJ1-5; 7 bases are a match to TRBD1. The CDR3 runs 14 residues. V lost 1 base to trimming and J lost 9 bases; unmatched junction nucleotides: 6. Germline values: CDR1 SGHTA, CDR2 FQGNSA. CDR3 nucleotide sequence: TGTGCCAGCAGCTTAGGACAGGGAGGGTGGCCCCAGCATTTT. Protein sequence: CASSLGQGGWPQHF.

This clone was picked up many times. Other DNA sequences in the sample encode the same CDR3. The chain is built from TRBV5-6 and TRBJ1-5; no clear D. Germline values: CDR1 SGHDT, CDR2 YYEEEE. The CDR3 consists of 13 residues. Trimming removed 0 bases at V and 4 bases at J, with 5 bases between. CDR3 coding DNA: TGTGCCAGCAGCTTGGGAAGGAATCAGCCCCAGCATTTT. Residues: CASSLGRNQPQHF.

The chain couples TRBV7-9 to TRBJ2-7, with 7 bases fitting TRBD1. This CDR3 has 15 residues. V shed 1 base, J shed 2 bases, and the junction held 5 bases outside the gene matches. Germline V gene lookup returns CDR1 SEHNR and CDR2 FQNEAQ (reference sequence). The CDR3 here is CASSLEGAQAYEQYF. The CDR3 nucleotides are TGTGCCAGCAGCTTAGAGGGGGCCCAAGCCTACGAGCAGTACTTC.

The V call is TRBV6-4, the J call TRBJ2-2; the D is unclear. The length of the CDR3 is 14 residues. Germline lookup yields CDR1 MRHNA and CDR2 SNTAGT. The V end was cut by 5 bases, the J end by 0 bases, with 7 bases between. The CDR3 protein is CASSLETNTGELFF. In nucleotides, the CDR3 is TGTGCCAGCAGTCTAGAGACGAACACCGGGGAGCTGTTTTTT.

This chain connects TRBV2 to TRBJ2-3, with 10 bases identical to TRBD2. This CDR3 spans 14 amino acids. CDR1 and CDR2 from the germline V gene are SNHLY and FYNNEI. V dropped 6 bases and J dropped 8; count of bases not matched to a gene: 8. The CDR3 DNA follows: TGTGCCAGCAGCCGACTAGCGGGTGGGGGTACGCAGTATTTT. It yields the protein CASSRLAGGGTQYF.

This clone has just a few counts. The chain's CDR3 is CASSSGPFSDGELFF. The CDR3 bases are TGTGCCAGCAGCTCCGGTCCGTTCTCTGACGGGGAGCTGTTTTTT. The chain combines TRBV5-5 with TRBJ2-2, with unresolved D. Germline lookup yields CDR1 SGHKS and CDR2 YYEKEE (reference sequence). The V end was cut by 3 bases, the J end by 7 bases, with 16 bases between. The CDR3 is 15 residues long.

The genes are TRBV2 and TRBJ2-6, with 8 bases lining up with TRBD2. V trimming: 10 bases; J trimming: 0 bases; junction bases outside the gene matches: 8. Germline V lookup: CDR1 SNHLY, CDR2 FYNNEI. CDR3 length: 16 amino acids. CDR3 DNA sequence: TGTGCCACCGGGGGGGATCAACTCTCTGGGGCCAACGTCCTGACTTTC. Translating gives CATGGDQLSGANVLTF.

The genes are TRBV7-2 and TRBJ2-5; D gene uncertain. V shed 0 bases and J shed 5 bases, with 7 bases lying between them. CDR3 length: 13 residues. Germline assignment: CDR1 SGHTA and CDR2 FQGNSA. The CDR3, as DNA: TGTGCCAGCAGCTTAGCGGTGGCGGAGACCCAGTACTTC. Translated: CASSLAVAETQYF.

CDR3 sequence (DNA): TGTGCCAGTAGGGGGATTCCCCTCTCTGGGGCCAACGTCCTGACTTTC. This codes for CASRGIPLSGANVLTF. The V gene is TRBV19, the J gene TRBJ2-6, with D uncertain. V was cut by 6 bases and J by 0 bases, with 12 bases left in between. The germline gives CDR1 LNHDA, CDR2 SQIVND (reference sequence). This CDR3 has 16 residues.

This chain uses TRBV7-8 with TRBJ1-1; D is perhaps TRBD1 (5 bases). There are 14 residues in the CDR3. Germline lookup yields CDR1 SGHVS and CDR2 FQNEAQ. V lost 5 bases and J 2 bases, leaving 12 bases between the germline ends. The CDR3 bases are TGTGCCAGCAGCCTCGGGACGGCCAACACTGAAGCTTTCTTT. Translating gives CASSLGTANTEAFF.

The J gene is TRBJ1-4, the V gene TRBV9, with 8 bases that match TRBD1. V lost 3 bases to trimming and J lost 6 bases; unmatched junction nucleotides: 7. CDR3 length: 15 residues. CDR1 and CDR2 from the germline V gene are SGDLS and YYNGEE. This CDR3 reads CASSADRGGDEKLFF. For the CDR3, the DNA is TGTGCCAGCAGCGCCGACAGGGGAGGGGATGAAAAACTGTTTTTT.

The rearrangement joins TRBV18 to TRBJ1-4; D is uncertain. Germline V CDR1 and CDR2: KGHSH, LQKENI. V lost 6 bases and J lost 5, with 13 bases in between. This CDR3 contains 14 residues. CDR3 DNA: TGTGCCAGCTCGGGAGGACTGTGGAATGAAAAACTGTTTTTT. This gives the protein CASSGGLWNEKLFF.

The chain is built from TRBV5-4 and TRBJ2-7; perhaps TRBD2 as D (5 bases). The V gene lost 3 bases and the J gene lost 5 bases, with 18 bases spanning the gap. Germline assignment: CDR1 SGHNT and CDR2 YYREEE (reference sequence). The CDR3 sequence is 15 residues long. The CDR3 protein is CASSSHLERVNEQYF. The CDR3 nucleotides read TGTGCCAGCAGCTCCCATCTAGAGAGGGTAAACGAGCAGTACTTC.

The V call is TRBV7-3, the J call TRBJ1-1; a possible D gene is TRBD1 (5 bases). V shed 2 bases and J shed 10 bases, with 14 bases lying between them. CDR1 and CDR2 (germline): SGHTA, FQGTGA. This CDR3 region has 13 residues. The CDR3, as DNA: TGTGCCAGCAGCTTAGTGGCAGGGTATGGAGCTTTCTTT. Amino acid sequence: CASSLVAGYGAFF.

Concerning this clone: Distinct nucleotide sequences in the sample also encode this CDR3. V and J are TRBV5-6 and TRBJ2-7, with a possible D match to TRBD2 (5 bases). Germline CDR1 SGHDT, CDR2 YYEEEE. This CDR3 spans 12 amino acids. The V and J ends lost 4 bases and 4 bases respectively, with 9 bases between them. For the CDR3, the DNA is TGTGCCAGCAGCAAGCCGGGATACGAGCAGTACGTC. Its translation: CASSKPGYEQYV.

This clone was seen a single time. This rearrangement joins TRBV5-1 to TRBJ1-1; D is possibly TRBD1 (5 bases). Trimming removed 0 bases from V and 4 bases from J, with 13 bases in between. This CDR3 comprises 15 residues. Germline lookup yields CDR1 SGHRS and CDR2 YFSETQ. In nucleotides, the CDR3 is TGCGCCAGCAGCTTGGACAGGACGGGGGGCACTGAAGCTTTCTTT. Amino acid sequence: CASSLDRTGGTEAFF.

This clone was recorded only once. The chain carries TRBV7-3 and TRBJ1-1; tentatively, D is TRBD1 (5 bases). The germline gives CDR1 SGHTA, CDR2 FQGTGA. The CDR3 runs to 13 residues. The V gene lost 0 bases and the J gene lost 4 bases, with 6 bases spanning the gap. CDR3: CASSLTGATEAFF. In DNA form, the CDR3 reads TGTGCCAGCAGCTTAACTGGGGCCACTGAAGCTTTCTTT.

The table lists this clone with a few counts. The CDR3 protein is CAISDPKTGRNYNEQFF. The CDR3 DNA follows: TGTGCCATCAGTGACCCAAAAACAGGGCGGAACTACAATGAGCAGTTCTTC. The rearrangement links TRBV10-3 to TRBJ2-1, with TRBD1 as a possible D gene (6 bases). This CDR3 is 17 amino acids long. The germline V and J ends were trimmed by 3 bases and 3 bases, with 18 bases remaining between them. Per germline, CDR1 ENHRY and CDR2 SYGVKD.